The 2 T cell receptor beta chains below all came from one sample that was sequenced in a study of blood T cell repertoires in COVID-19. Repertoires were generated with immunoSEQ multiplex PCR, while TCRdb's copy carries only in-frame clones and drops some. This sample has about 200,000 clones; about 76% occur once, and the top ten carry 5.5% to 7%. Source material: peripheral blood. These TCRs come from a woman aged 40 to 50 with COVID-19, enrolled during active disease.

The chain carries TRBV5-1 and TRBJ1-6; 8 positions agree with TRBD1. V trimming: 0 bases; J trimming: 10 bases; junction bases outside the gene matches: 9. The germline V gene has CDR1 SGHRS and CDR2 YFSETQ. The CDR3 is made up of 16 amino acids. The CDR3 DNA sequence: TGCGCCAGCAGCTTGGCCGGACAGGGTCAGGGATCACCCCTCCACTTT. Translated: CASSLAGQGQGSPLHF.

The CDR3 DNA reads as TGTGCCAGCGGGTCTCAGGGTCCCACTGAAGCTTTCTTT. Translating it yields CASGSQGPTEAFF. J is TRBJ1-1 and V is TRBV12-3 or TRBV12-4; D is possibly TRBD1 (5 bases). V was pared by 8 bases and J by 4 bases, with 14 bases between. The CDR3 sequence is 13 residues long.